The TCR beta chain under discussion was sequenced for a study of graft-versus-host responses after intestinal transplantation. Study at large: Every transplant recipient was induced with anti-thymocyte globulin, then maintained on tacrolimus and steroids for around 3 years.

Graft-derived tissue was subjected to processing to liberate intraepithelial and lamina propria lymphocytes. Using immunoSEQ multiplex PCR, the repertoire was profiled, and TCRdb retains in-frame clones only, with some absent. This table holds around 17,000 clones, approximately 80% found once. Broader study findings: Early post-transplant falls in HvG clones accompanied the peak levels of circulating GvH clones. GvH clones detected in recipient marrow included some appearing first in ileum or blood.

Germline-derived CDR1 and CDR2 are SGHNT and YENEEA. The trim removed 5 bases at V and 7 bases at J, leaving 17 bases unmatched. This CDR3 comprises 17 residues. About this clone: Its antigen is currently unknown.

The sequence was obtained from a human patient who received an intestinal transplant, so some T cells may come from the graft donor. The sample was ileum tissue, taken roughly 3.5 months after intestinal transplant. The chain recombines TRBV11-3 with TRBJ2-7, with 10 bases fitting TRBD2. CDR3 sequence reads: CASSPRGLAGEQCEQYF. The DNA of the CDR3 is TGTGCCAGCAGCCCCCGCGGCCTAGCGGGAGAACAATGTGAGCAGTACTTC.